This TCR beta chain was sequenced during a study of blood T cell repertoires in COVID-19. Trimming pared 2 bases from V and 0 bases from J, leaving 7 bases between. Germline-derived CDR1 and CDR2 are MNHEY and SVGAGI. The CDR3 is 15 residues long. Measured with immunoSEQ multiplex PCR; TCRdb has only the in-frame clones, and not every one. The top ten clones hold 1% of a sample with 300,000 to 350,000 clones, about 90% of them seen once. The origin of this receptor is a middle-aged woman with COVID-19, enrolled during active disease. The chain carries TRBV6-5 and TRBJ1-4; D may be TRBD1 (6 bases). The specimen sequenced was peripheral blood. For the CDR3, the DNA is TGTGCCAGCAGTTACGAGGGGGCAACTAATGAAAAACTGTTTTTT. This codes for CASSYEGATNEKLFF.